These 13 T cell receptor beta chains came from one sample sequenced in a study of breast tumors, draining lymph nodes, adjacent tissues. MiXCR, applied by TCRdb to the multiplex PCR reads, yields one record per CDR3 protein. This sample has about 14,000 distinct CDR3 sequences, with around 50% found just once. Source material: tumor-adjacent breast tissue. The receptors were sampled from a female donor with breast cancer. Some clones in this sample may be carry-over from other donors' samples.

Ten or more counts support this clonotype. The chain joins TRBV6-6 to TRBJ2-5, with D possibly matching TRBD1 (5 bases). The CDR3 is 15 residues long. Trimming took off 2 bases at V and 6 bases at J, with 16 bases between the two ends. Germline values: CDR1 MNHNY, CDR2 SVGAGI (reference sequence). The CDR3 nucleotides are TGTGCCAGCAGTTACGACTCCAGCAGGGCGAAGACCCAGTACTTC. This encodes CASSYDSSRAKTQYF.

This clonotype occurred many times. The chain couples TRBV12-3 or TRBV12-4 to TRBJ1-1; D possibly corresponds to TRBD1 (5 bases). V was pared by 3 bases and J by 1 base, with 12 bases between. CDR3 length: 15 amino acids. The CDR3 here is CASSFVGAGNTEAFF. CDR3 DNA: TGTGCCAGCAGTTTCGTTGGGGCGGGGAACACTGAAGCTTTCTTT.

This clonotype came up many times. CDR3 sequence (DNA): TGCGCCAGCAGCTTGGCCGGATTGGCGGGGGGCAAAGAGACCCAGTACTTC. It is translated as CASSLAGLAGGKETQYF. The V gene is TRBV5-1, the J gene TRBJ2-5, with 8 bases identical to TRBD2. V gave up 0 bases and J gave up 3 bases; unmatched junction bases: 10. CDR1 and CDR2 from the germline V gene are SGHRS and YFSETQ. The CDR3 length is 17 residues.

Worth noting for this clonotype: The junction departs from the called germline gene at one end, perhaps through a read error. The CDR3 region has the DNA TGTGCCAGCAGCCGTCTCGACAATGAGCAGTTCTTC. This sequence encodes CASSRLDNEQFF. The chain couples TRBV29-1 to TRBJ2-1; D is undetermined. This CDR3 region has 12 residues. Germline V gene lookup returns CDR1 SQVTM and CDR2 ANQGSEA.

This clonotype was found many times. Just one base apart from a much larger clone, this may be a read error. The chain couples TRBV6-1 to TRBJ2-7; D unresolved. The CDR3 has 15 residues. V shed 5 bases and J shed 3 bases, with 17 bases lying between them. Germline CDR1 reads MNHNS; CDR2 reads SASEGT. CDR3 amino acids: CASSPEKGSGYEQYF. The CDR3 coding sequence is TGTGCCAGCAGTCCCGAGAAAGGGTCCGGCTACGAGCAGTACTTC.

This clonotype is termed medium-sized. V and J are TRBV10-1 and TRBJ2-3; D not certain. In germline, CDR1 is WNHNN, CDR2 SYGVQD (reference sequence). The CDR3 is 13 residues long. Trimming took off 5 bases at V and 2 bases at J, with 8 bases between the two ends. CDR3 protein: CASSKEITDTQYF. In nucleotides, the CDR3 is TGCGCCAGCAGTAAAGAGATCACAGATACGCAGTATTTT.

This clonotype was picked up many times. V gene TRBV7-2 combines with J gene TRBJ2-2; D is possibly TRBD2 (6 bases). Trimming stripped 3 bases from V and 2 bases from J, with 10 bases between. This CDR3 has 15 amino acids. Germline CDR1 SGHTA, CDR2 FQGNSA. The CDR3 nucleotides are TGTGCCAGCAGCTTCGGGGGAACTAACACCGGGGAGCTGTTTTTT. Its protein product is CASSFGGTNTGELFF.

This clonotype has only a few counts. The chain has TRBV12-3 or TRBV12-4 and TRBJ1-2, with 8 bases lining up with TRBD1. The J segment lost 8 bases and the V segment lost 5 bases, leaving 7 bases of the junction unmatched. This CDR3 comprises 13 residues. CDR3 bases: TGTGCCAGCAGTAACCAGGGGGCGGAAGGCTACACCTTC. Its translation: CASSNQGAEGYTF.

At least ten counts were recorded for this clonotype. Its ends do not fully match the called genes, so a read error is possible. V is TRBV7-2 and J is TRBJ1-2; 7 bases are shared with TRBD1. The CDR3 length is 15 residues. The V gene's germline CDR1 is SGHTA and CDR2 FQGNSA. CDR3 loop: CASSLAVGQEDGYPF. CDR3 sequence (DNA): TGTGCCAGCAGCTTAGCGGTAGGACAGGAAGATGGCTACCCCTTC.

In its sample, this clonotype ranks as medium-sized. The chain links TRBV5-1 to TRBJ2-7; TRBD2 aligns across 15 bases. This CDR3 is built from 16 residues. J was trimmed by 5 bases and V by 4 bases; bases with no gene match: 7. Germline V lookup: CDR1 SGHRS, CDR2 YFSETQ. The CDR3 sequence: CASSTGTSGGPDEQYF. The CDR3 DNA sequence: TGCGCCAGCAGCACCGGGACTAGCGGGGGGCCCGACGAGCAGTACTTC.

By frequency in the sample, this clonotype is medium-sized. The rearrangement links TRBV12-3 or TRBV12-4 to TRBJ2-1; D call uncertain. Trimming removed 2 bases from V and 6 bases from J, with 2 bases in between. This CDR3 has 11 residues. CDR3 in amino acids: CASSLINEQFF. Written as DNA, the CDR3 is TGTGCCAGCAGTTTAATCAATGAGCAGTTCTTC.

This clonotype is judged medium-sized. The chain couples TRBV9 to TRBJ1-2; D uncertain. This CDR3 region has 13 residues. V was shortened by 2 bases and J by 5 bases, with 10 bases between the two germline ends. Germline V gene sequence: CDR1 SGDLS, CDR2 YYNGEE. Written as DNA, the CDR3 is TGTGCCAGCAGCGTGACGGACGGTTATGGCTACACCTTC. This sequence encodes CASSVTDGYGYTF.

This clonotype has only a few counts. The chain employs TRBV7-2 and TRBJ1-2, with 7 bases identical to TRBD1. CDR3 length: 14 residues. The trim removed 4 bases at V and 3 bases at J, leaving 5 bases unmatched. Germline values: CDR1 SGHTA, CDR2 FQGNSA. CDR3 nucleotides: TGTGCCAGCAGCTCTCGGACAGGCTACTATGGCTACACCTTC. Amino acid sequence: CASSSRTGYYGYTF.